These T cell receptor beta chains were read from a single sample in a study of control samples from healthy donors and cancer patients. Generated by immunoSEQ multiplex PCR, the TCRdb table keeps only in-frame clones and is missing some. Here the sample spans 100,000 or so clones, 83% being singletons. The sequencing sample was made of blood. The source is a woman aged 45 to 65 in good health. Both conserved end residues are part of each CDR3. D genes are given only for firm matches. Clone size is stated in some rows and not others, as once, few, many or a class when expanded.

CDR3aa: CASSRDGDEQFF
CDR3nt: TGTGCCAGCAGCCGGGACGGGGATGAGCAGTTCTTC
d_gene: .
j_gene: TRBJ2-1
v_gene: TRBV11-3
abundance: .

CDR3aa: CASSTMPGLANEQYF
CDR3nt: TGTGCCAGCAGTACTATGCCGGGACTAGCGAACGAGCAGTACTTC
d_gene: TRBD2
j_gene: TRBJ2-7
v_gene: TRBV2
abundance: few

CDR3aa: CASSPRALRDTQYF
CDR3nt: TGTGCCAGCAGCCCTCGGGCCCTACGAGATACGCAGTATTTT
d_gene: .
j_gene: TRBJ2-3
v_gene: TRBV5-8
abundance: few

CDR3aa: CASSESGGFQETQYF
CDR3nt: TGTGCCAGCAGTGAGAGCGGGGGGTTTCAAGAGACCCAGTACTTC
d_gene: TRBD2
j_gene: TRBJ2-5
v_gene: TRBV6-4
abundance: once

CDR3aa: CASSALSQGTEAFF
CDR3nt: TGTGCCAGTAGTGCATTATCCCAGGGCACTGAAGCTTTCTTT
d_gene: .
j_gene: TRBJ1-1
v_gene: TRBV19
abundance: .

CDR3aa: CAISESRQRRTEAFF
CDR3nt: TGTGCCATCAGTGAGTCCCGACAGAGGAGGACTGAAGCTTTCTTT
d_gene: .
j_gene: TRBJ1-1
v_gene: TRBV10-3
abundance: once

CDR3aa: CATSRERDSYNEQFF
CDR3nt: TGTGCCACCAGCAGAGAGCGGGACTCCTACAATGAGCAGTTCTTC
d_gene: .
j_gene: TRBJ2-1
v_gene: TRBV15
abundance: few

CDR3aa: CASSLAGTGGGYTF
CDR3nt: TGCGCCAGCAGCTTGGCAGGGACAGGAGGGGGCTACACCTTC
d_gene: TRBD1
j_gene: TRBJ1-2
v_gene: TRBV5-1
abundance: .

CDR3aa: CASSVQPYTGELFF
CDR3nt: TGTGCCAGCAGTGTACAGCCCTACACCGGGGAGCTGTTTTTT
d_gene: .
j_gene: TRBJ2-2
v_gene: TRBV2
abundance: few

CDR3aa: CASNLGLAGEETQYF
CDR3nt: TGTGCCAGCAACCTAGGACTAGCGGGAGAAGAGACCCAGTACTTC
d_gene: TRBD2
j_gene: TRBJ2-5
v_gene: TRBV7-8
abundance: .

CDR3aa: CASTHLPNTEAFF
CDR3nt: TGTGCCAGTACCCACCTCCCCAACACTGAAGCTTTCTTT
d_gene: .
j_gene: TRBJ1-1
v_gene: TRBV19
abundance: .

CDR3aa: CASSLEPGVNTGELFF
CDR3nt: TGTGCCAGCTCACTCGAGCCGGGCGTCAACACCGGGGAGCTGTTTTTT
d_gene: .
j_gene: TRBJ2-2
v_gene: TRBV18
abundance: .

CDR3aa: CASSSRGSQNTEAFF
CDR3nt: TGCGCCAGCAGCTCCCGGGGAAGCCAGAACACTGAAGCTTTCTTT
d_gene: .
j_gene: TRBJ1-1
v_gene: TRBV5-1
abundance: .

CDR3aa: CASRSTGTGNTIYF
CDR3nt: TGTGCCAGCAGATCTACAGGGACTGGAAACACCATATATTTT
d_gene: .
j_gene: TRBJ1-3
v_gene: TRBV7-9
abundance: .

CDR3aa: CASSLNGGLNYGYTF
CDR3nt: TGTGCCAGTAGCCTGAATGGTGGGCTGAACTATGGCTACACCTTC
d_gene: .
j_gene: TRBJ1-2
v_gene: TRBV19
abundance: .

CDR3aa: CASSFRLDEKLFF
CDR3nt: TGTGCCAGTAGCTTCCGACTAGACGAAAAACTGTTTTTT
d_gene: .
j_gene: TRBJ1-4
v_gene: TRBV19
abundance: .

CDR3aa: CASSEGPTGGVSPLHF
CDR3nt: TGTGCCAGCAGCGAGGGCCCGACAGGGGGCGTTTCACCCCTCCACTTT
d_gene: TRBD1
j_gene: TRBJ1-6
v_gene: TRBV9
abundance: .

CDR3aa: CASSRTAYNEQFF
CDR3nt: TGTGCCAGCAGCCGGACAGCCTACAATGAGCAGTTCTTC
d_gene: .
j_gene: TRBJ2-1
v_gene: TRBV6-2/TRBV6-3
abundance: .

CDR3aa: CASSPTWGGTDTQYF
CDR3nt: TGTGCCAGCAGCCCTACATGGGGAGGCACAGATACGCAGTATTTT
d_gene: .
j_gene: TRBJ2-3
v_gene: TRBV6-2/TRBV6-3
abundance: .

CDR3aa: CASYTSGANVLTF
CDR3nt: TGTGCCAGCTACACCTCTGGGGCCAACGTCCTGACTTTC
d_gene: .
j_gene: TRBJ2-6
v_gene: TRBV5-4
abundance: few

CDR3aa: CASSPTGGRTEAFF
CDR3nt: TGTGCCAGCAGCCCTACAGGGGGGAGGACTGAAGCTTTCTTT
d_gene: TRBD1
j_gene: TRBJ1-1
v_gene: TRBV9
abundance: .

CDR3aa: CASSLGQPQHF
CDR3nt: TGTGCCAGCAGTTTAGGTCAGCCCCAGCATTTT
d_gene: .
j_gene: TRBJ1-5
v_gene: TRBV28
abundance: .

CDR3aa: CASSTGTTNTEAFF
CDR3nt: TGTGCCAGCAGTACAGGGACAACGAACACTGAAGCTTTCTTT
d_gene: .
j_gene: TRBJ1-1
v_gene: TRBV6-2/TRBV6-3
abundance: .

CDR3aa: CAISCLSGSGGETQYF
CDR3nt: TGTGCCATCAGTTGCCTCAGCGGGAGCGGGGGGGAGACCCAGTACTTC
d_gene: TRBD2
j_gene: TRBJ2-5
v_gene: TRBV10-3
abundance: .

CDR3aa: CASSLFISQTNEKLFF
CDR3nt: TGTGCCAGCAGTTTATTTATTAGCCAAACTAATGAAAAACTGTTTTTT
d_gene: .
j_gene: TRBJ1-4
v_gene: TRBV28
abundance: .

CDR3aa: CASSPGTGAREKLFF
CDR3nt: TGTGCCAGCAGCCCGGGGACGGGGGCTAGGGAAAAACTGTTTTTT
d_gene: .
j_gene: TRBJ1-4
v_gene: TRBV28
abundance: .

CDR3aa: CASLRTGASTDTQYF
CDR3nt: TGCGCCAGCCTTCGGACAGGGGCTAGCACAGATACGCAGTATTTT
d_gene: TRBD1
j_gene: TRBJ2-3
v_gene: TRBV5-1
abundance: .

CDR3aa: CASSHSDREEQFF
CDR3nt: TGCGCCAGCAGCCATTCCGACAGGGAGGAGCAGTTCTTC
d_gene: TRBD1
j_gene: TRBJ2-1
v_gene: TRBV4-3
abundance: .

CDR3aa: CASSQGNRGYTF
CDR3nt: TGTGCCAGCAGCCAAGGAAATAGGGGCTACACCTTC
d_gene: .
j_gene: TRBJ1-2
v_gene: TRBV3-1/TRBV3-2
abundance: .

CDR3aa: CASSLALGSDQPQHF
CDR3nt: TGTGCCAGCAGCTTAGCGCTAGGCTCAGATCAGCCCCAGCATTTT
d_gene: .
j_gene: TRBJ1-5
v_gene: TRBV7-2
abundance: .

CDR3aa: CASSTGTAPDQPQHF
CDR3nt: TGTGCCAGCAGCACCGGGACAGCCCCCGATCAGCCCCAGCATTTT
d_gene: TRBD1
j_gene: TRBJ1-5
v_gene: TRBV5-4
abundance: once

CDR3aa: CASNVGNSPLHF
CDR3nt: TGTGCCAGCAACGTGGGGAATTCACCCCTCCACTTT
d_gene: .
j_gene: TRBJ1-6
v_gene: TRBV12-3/TRBV12-4
abundance: .

CDR3aa: CASSQDLTEGNTIYF
CDR3nt: TGTGCCAGCAGCCAAGATCTGACAGAGGGAAACACCATATATTTT
d_gene: .
j_gene: TRBJ1-3
v_gene: TRBV3-1/TRBV3-2
abundance: .

CDR3aa: CASSKAGGPADTQYF
CDR3nt: TGTGCCAGCAGCAAGGCGGGAGGGCCGGCAGATACGCAGTATTTT
d_gene: .
j_gene: TRBJ2-3
v_gene: TRBV21-1
abundance: .

CDR3aa: CASTAKNIQYF
CDR3nt: TGTGCCAGTACTGCCAAAAACATTCAGTACTTC
d_gene: .
j_gene: TRBJ2-4
v_gene: TRBV19
abundance: .

CDR3aa: CATSRETGPNYEQYF
CDR3nt: TGTGCCACCAGCAGAGAAACGGGACCTAACTACGAGCAGTACTTC
d_gene: .
j_gene: TRBJ2-7
v_gene: TRBV15
abundance: once

CDR3aa: CAISESYSGFGNTIYF
CDR3nt: TGTGCCATCAGTGAGTCGTACTCCGGGTTCGGGAACACCATATATTTT
d_gene: .
j_gene: TRBJ1-3
v_gene: TRBV10-3
abundance: .

CDR3aa: CASSPRGAGAPYNEQFF
CDR3nt: TGTGCCAGCAGCCCACGAGGGGCGGGAGCACCCTACAATGAGCAGTTCTTC
d_gene: TRBD2
j_gene: TRBJ2-1
v_gene: TRBV3-1/TRBV3-2
abundance: .

CDR3aa: CATSRTGESEAFF
CDR3nt: TGTGCCACCAGCCGGACAGGGGAGTCTGAAGCTTTCTTT
d_gene: TRBD1
j_gene: TRBJ1-1
v_gene: TRBV15
abundance: once

CDR3aa: CASRWGHSNTEAFF
CDR3nt: TGTGCCAGCAGATGGGGACACTCGAACACTGAAGCTTTCTTT
d_gene: .
j_gene: TRBJ1-1
v_gene: TRBV28
abundance: .

CDR3aa: CAWSVLGETQYF
CDR3nt: TGTGCCTGGAGTGTACTCGGAGAGACCCAGTACTTC
d_gene: .
j_gene: TRBJ2-5
v_gene: TRBV30
abundance: .

CDR3aa: CSASELGEQFF
CDR3nt: TGCAGTGCTAGTGAGCTCGGTGAGCAGTTCTTC
d_gene: .
j_gene: TRBJ2-1
v_gene: TRBV20-1
abundance: .

CDR3aa: CASSLGDRVISNGYTF
CDR3nt: TGTGCCAGCAGCTTGGGAGACAGAGTCATATCCAATGGCTACACCTTC
d_gene: .
j_gene: TRBJ1-2
v_gene: TRBV5-5
abundance: few

CDR3aa: CASSQDGLAGDNEQFF
CDR3nt: TGCGCCAGCAGCCAAGACGGACTAGCGGGAGATAATGAGCAGTTCTTC
d_gene: TRBD2
j_gene: TRBJ2-1
v_gene: TRBV4-3
abundance: .